The entry that follows covers one T cell receptor (beta chain) sequence. Germline lookup yields CDR1 SGHRS and CDR2 YFSETQ. The CDR3 runs to 13 residues. After removal of 7 bases from V and 1 base from J, the junction contained 3 bases not matched to a gene. Generated by immunoSEQ multiplex PCR, the TCRdb table keeps only in-frame clones and is missing some. The data contain 350,000 or so clones, approximately 89% of them singletons. The data belong to a study of blood T cell repertoires in COVID-19. Study in general: The United States, Italy and Spain supplied acute and convalescent COVID-19 samples.

It was during active infection that Seattle patients were enrolled and then longitudinally followed. The sequencing sample was made of peripheral blood. This rearrangement joins TRBV5-1 to TRBJ1-1; 8 nucleotides align to TRBD1. This TCR derives from a woman aged 55-69 years with COVID-19, enrolled during active disease. This chain's CDR3 is CASVGQGNTEAFF. The CDR3 region has the DNA TGCGCCAGCGTAGGACAGGGGAACACTGAAGCTTTCTTT.